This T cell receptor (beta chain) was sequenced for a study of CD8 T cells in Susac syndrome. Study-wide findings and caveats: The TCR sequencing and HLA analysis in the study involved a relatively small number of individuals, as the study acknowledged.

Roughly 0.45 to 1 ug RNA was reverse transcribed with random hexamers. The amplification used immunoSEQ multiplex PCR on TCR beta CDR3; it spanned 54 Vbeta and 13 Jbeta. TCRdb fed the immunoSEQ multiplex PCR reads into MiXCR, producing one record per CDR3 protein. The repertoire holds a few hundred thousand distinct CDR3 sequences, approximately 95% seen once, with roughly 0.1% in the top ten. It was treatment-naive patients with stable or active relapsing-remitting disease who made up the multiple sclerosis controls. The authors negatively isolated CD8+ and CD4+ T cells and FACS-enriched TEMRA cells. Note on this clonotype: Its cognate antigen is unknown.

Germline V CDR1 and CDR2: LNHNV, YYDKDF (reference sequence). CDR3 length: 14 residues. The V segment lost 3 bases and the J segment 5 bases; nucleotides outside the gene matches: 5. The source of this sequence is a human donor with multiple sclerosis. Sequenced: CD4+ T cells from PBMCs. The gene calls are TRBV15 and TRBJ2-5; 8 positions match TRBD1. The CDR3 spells CATSRSGGGETQYF. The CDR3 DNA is TGTGCCACCAGCAGGTCAGGGGGCGGGGAGACCCAGTACTTC.